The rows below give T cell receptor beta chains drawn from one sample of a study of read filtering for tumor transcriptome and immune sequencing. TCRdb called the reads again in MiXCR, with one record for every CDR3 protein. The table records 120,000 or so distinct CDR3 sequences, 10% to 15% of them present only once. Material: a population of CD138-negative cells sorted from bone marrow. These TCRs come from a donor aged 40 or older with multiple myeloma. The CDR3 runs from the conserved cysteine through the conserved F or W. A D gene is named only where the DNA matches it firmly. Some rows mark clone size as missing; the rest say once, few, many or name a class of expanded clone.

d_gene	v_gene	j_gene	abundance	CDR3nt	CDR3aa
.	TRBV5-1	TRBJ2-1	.	TGCGCCAGCAGCTTGGGGGTTAATAATGAGCAGCTCTTC	CASSLGVNNEQLF
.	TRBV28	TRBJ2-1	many	TGTGCCAGCAGTTTTAGCTATGAGCAGTTCTTC	CASSFSYEQFF
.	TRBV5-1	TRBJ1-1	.	TGCGCCGGCAGTTTGGGGTCTCAGCGGACGGCTTTCTTT	CAGSLGSQRTAFF
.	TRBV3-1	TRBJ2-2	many	TGTGCCAGCAGCTCCCGGGGGGCAGACGGGGAGCTGTTTTTT	CASSSRGADGELFF
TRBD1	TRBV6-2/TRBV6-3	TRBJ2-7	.	TGTGCCAGCAACAACGGACAGGGGGCCGGGCAGTACTTC	CASNNGQGAGQYF
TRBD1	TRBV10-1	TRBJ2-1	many	TGCGCCAGCAGTGATGGGACAGGGGGTTACAATGAGCAGTTCTTC	CASSDGTGGYNEQFF
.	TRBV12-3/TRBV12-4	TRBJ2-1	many	TGTGCCAGCGCCTACCGGGTTCTGGGAGACAATGAGCAGTTCTTC	CASAYRVLGDNEQFF
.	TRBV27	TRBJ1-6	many	TGTGCCAGCAGTTTAAGGGGTGACTCACCCCTCCACTTT	CASSLRGDSPLHF
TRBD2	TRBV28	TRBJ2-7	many	TGTGCCAGCACAGGGACTAGCTACGAGCAGTACTTC	CASTGTSYEQYF
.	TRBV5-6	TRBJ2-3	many	TGTGCCAGCAGCGCGTCCAATACGCAGTATTTT	CASSASNTQYF
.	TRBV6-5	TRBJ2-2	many	TGTGCCAGCGGTCGGGGCGACACCGGGGAGCTGTTTTTT	CASGRGDTGELFF
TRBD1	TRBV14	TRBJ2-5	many	TGTGCCAGCAGCCAAGATCAGGACAGGGTCGCGGAGACCCAGTACTTC	CASSQDQDRVAETQYF
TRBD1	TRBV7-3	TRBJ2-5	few	TGTGCCAGCAGCTTGGGACAGGGGGCTCTCGAGACCCAGTACTTC	CASSLGQGALETQYF
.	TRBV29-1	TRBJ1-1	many	TGCAGCGTCGGGCAGACAGGGAACACTGAAGCTTTCTTT	CSVGQTGNTEAFF
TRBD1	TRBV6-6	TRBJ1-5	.	TGTGCCAGCAGCGCAAGGACAGGGGCTGAGCAGCCCCAGCATTTT	CASSARTGAEQPQHF
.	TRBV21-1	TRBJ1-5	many	TGTGCCAGCAGCAAAGTCTTGAACAGGGGGCGAGGGCGACAGCCCCAGCATTTT	CASSKVLNRGRGRQPQHF